This is a list of T cell receptor beta chains from one sample in a study of cytomegalovirus exposure and HLA in healthy donors. Repertoires were generated with immunoSEQ multiplex PCR, while TCRdb's copy carries only in-frame clones and drops some. The sample holds tens of thousands of clones. The source material was PBMCs. These TCRs come from a female donor in good health and CMV-seropositive. Each CDR3 is given with its conserved first and last residue. A D gene is named only where the DNA matches it firmly. Part of the rows lack a size; the others show once, few, many or a class for expanded clones.

clone_size	v_call	j_call	d_call	cdr3_aa	cdr3_nt
NA	TRBV7-2	TRBJ2-1	NA	CASSLEALKNNEQFF	TGTGCCAGCAGCTTAGAAGCGCTCAAGAACAATGAGCAGTTCTTC
NA	TRBV27	TRBJ1-2	TRBD1	CASSAWDRARGYTF	TGTGCCAGCAGTGCCTGGGACAGGGCAAGGGGCTACACCTTC
NA	TRBV9	TRBJ2-7	TRBD1	CASSVGTGVFSYEQYF	TGTGCCAGCAGCGTAGGGACAGGGGTATTCTCCTACGAGCAGTACTTC
NA	TRBV29-1	TRBJ2-7	TRBD2	CSVARLAGGYEQYF	TGCAGCGTTGCCCGACTAGCGGGAGGCTACGAGCAGTACTTC
NA	TRBV18	TRBJ2-3	TRBD1	CASSPPGQSTDTQYF	TGTGCCAGCTCACCACCGGGACAGAGCACAGATACGCAGTATTTT
NA	TRBV9	TRBJ2-1	TRBD1	CASSGAGGPYNEQFF	TGTGCCAGCAGCGGCGCAGGGGGTCCCTACAATGAGCAGTTCTTC
NA	TRBV4-1	TRBJ2-1	TRBD2	CASSQPTSGRRSEQFF	TGCGCCAGCAGCCAACCGACTAGCGGGAGAAGAAGTGAGCAGTTCTTC
NA	TRBV4-1	TRBJ2-1	NA	CASSRLLDWSSYNEQFF	TGCGCCAGCAGCCGCCTACTCGACTGGTCCTCCTACAATGAGCAGTTCTTC
NA	TRBV7-2	TRBJ2-5	TRBD2	CASSGPTSGGAGETQYF	TGTGCCAGCAGCGGACCGACTAGCGGGGGGGCAGGAGAGACCCAGTACTTC
NA	TRBV28	TRBJ1-3	TRBD1	CASLTGGSGNTIYF	TGTGCCAGTTTGACAGGGGGCTCTGGAAACACCATATATTTT
NA	TRBV18	TRBJ1-1	TRBD1	CASSPTGGEGKNTEAFF	TGTGCCAGCTCACCTACAGGGGGTGAGGGAAAGAACACTGAAGCTTTCTTT
NA	TRBV6-4	TRBJ2-3	TRBD2	CASSQTSGSTDTQYF	TGTGCCAGCAGCCAGACTAGCGGGAGCACAGATACGCAGTATTTT
NA	TRBV5-4	TRBJ2-3	TRBD2	CASSLPLAGADTQYF	TGTGCCAGCAGCCTACCACTAGCGGGAGCAGATACGCAGTATTTT
NA	TRBV2	TRBJ1-5	TRBD1	CASSAGGAGSNQPQHF	TGTGCCAGCAGTGCAGGGGGCGCGGGGAGCAATCAGCCCCAGCATTTT
NA	TRBV4-3	TRBJ1-3	NA	CASSQDAFATDSGNTIYF	TGCGCCAGCAGCCAAGACGCTTTCGCGACAGATTCTGGAAACACCATATATTTT
NA	TRBV13	TRBJ1-2	NA	CASSGKRGGYTF	TGTGCCAGCAGCGGGAAAAGGGGTGGCTACACCTTC
NA	TRBV5-4	TRBJ2-5	TRBD1	CASSPRQGRETQYF	TGTGCCAGCAGCCCCCGACAGGGGAGAGAGACCCAGTACTTC
NA	TRBV7-9	TRBJ2-2	TRBD2	CASSGSGLAGAPPPGELFF	TGTGCCAGCAGCGGATCGGGACTAGCGGGAGCCCCACCCCCCGGGGAGCTGTTTTTT
NA	TRBV6-1	TRBJ2-2	NA	CASSQYRGGTGELFF	TGTGCCAGCAGTCAATACAGGGGGGGCACCGGGGAGCTGTTTTTT
NA	TRBV28	TRBJ2-1	NA	CASSYQGSSYNEQFF	TGTGCCAGCAGTTACCAGGGCAGCTCCTACAATGAGCAGTTCTTC
NA	TRBV5-1	TRBJ1-6	NA	CASSPNTGGSPLHF	TGCGCCAGCAGCCCGAATACAGGCGGTTCACCCCTCCACTTT
NA	TRBV18	TRBJ1-5	NA	CASSPGPGYPSNQPQHF	TGTGCCAGCTCACCAGGCCCAGGATATCCTAGCAATCAGCCCCAGCATTTT
NA	TRBV4-1	TRBJ2-1	TRBD2	CASSHPKTPSGLDNEQFF	TGCGCCAGCAGCCACCCCAAAACCCCTAGCGGACTCGACAATGAGCAGTTCTTC
NA	TRBV7-9	TRBJ1-1	TRBD1	CASSPGTGGTEAFF	TGTGCCAGCAGCCCGGGGACAGGCGGTACTGAAGCTTTCTTT
NA	TRBV9	TRBJ2-7	TRBD2	CASSVESSGRLYEQYF	TGTGCCAGCAGCGTAGAGTCTAGCGGGAGACTTTACGAGCAGTACTTC
NA	TRBV7-6	TRBJ1-3	NA	CASSQNSGNTIYF	TGTGCCAGCAGCCAGAATTCTGGAAACACCATATATTTT
NA	TRBV5-1	TRBJ2-7	NA	CASSWAVSYEQYF	TGCGCCAGCAGCTGGGCAGTCTCCTACGAGCAGTACTTC
NA	TRBV6-6	TRBJ1-4	NA	CASSYGATNEKLFF	TGTGCCAGCAGTTACGGAGCAACTAATGAAAAACTGTTTTTT
NA	TRBV4-3	TRBJ2-5	NA	CASSQDPLPGETQYF	TGCGCCAGCAGCCAAGACCCCCTCCCCGGAGAGACCCAGTACTTC
NA	TRBV2	TRBJ2-3	NA	CASRRGAGTDTQYF	TGTGCCAGCAGACGGGGGGCGGGCACAGATACGCAGTATTTT
NA	TRBV18	TRBJ1-1	NA	CASSPSSGNTEAFF	TGTGCCAGCTCACCATCTTCAGGGAACACTGAAGCTTTCTTT
NA	TRBV5-1	TRBJ2-7	TRBD2	CASSLSGVNEQYF	TGCGCCAGCAGCCTTAGCGGGGTTAACGAGCAGTACTTC
NA	TRBV29-1	TRBJ2-7	TRBD2	CSVRTSGGNSYEQYF	TGCAGCGTCAGGACTAGCGGGGGGAACTCCTACGAGCAGTACTTC
NA	TRBV2	TRBJ2-7	TRBD2	CASSSSGGAYEQYF	TGTGCCAGCAGTTCCAGCGGGGGGGCCTACGAGCAGTACTTC
NA	TRBV4-1	TRBJ2-1	TRBD2	CASSQGTSGSWDNEQFF	TGCGCCAGCAGCCAAGGGACTAGCGGGAGTTGGGACAATGAGCAGTTCTTC
NA	TRBV4-2	TRBJ2-4	TRBD2	CASSPERERGKNIQYF	TGTGCCAGCAGCCCGGAGCGGGAGCGGGGCAAAAACATTCAGTACTTC
NA	TRBV6-5	TRBJ2-6	NA	CASFRKGAGANVLTF	TGTGCCAGCTTTCGAAAGGGGGCTGGGGCCAACGTCCTGACTTTC
NA	TRBV9	TRBJ2-3	NA	CASSAGLLGDTQYF	TGTGCCAGCAGCGCAGGGTTACTTGGAGATACGCAGTATTTT
NA	TRBV27	TRBJ2-1	TRBD2	CASSSLAGAASYNEQFF	TGTGCCAGCAGTTCTCTAGCGGGAGCGGCATCCTACAATGAGCAGTTCTTC
NA	TRBV5-4	TRBJ2-6	NA	CASSLLAVSSGANVLTF	TGTGCCAGCAGCTTGTTAGCGGTGAGCTCTGGGGCCAACGTCCTGACTTTC
medium-sized	TRBV7-9	TRBJ2-1	TRBD2	CASSLPGGNYNEQFF	TGTGCCAGCAGCTTACCGGGAGGGAATTACAATGAGCAGTTCTTC
NA	TRBV4-1	TRBJ1-1	TRBD1	CASSRNRGTEAFF	TGCGCCAGCAGCCGAAACAGGGGGACTGAAGCTTTCTTT
NA	TRBV10-3	TRBJ2-7	TRBD2	CAISVGRGGDEQYF	TGTGCCATCAGTGTTGGGCGCGGGGGGGATGAGCAGTACTTC
NA	TRBV2	TRBJ2-3	NA	CASKGTAVRTDTQYF	TGTGCCAGCAAGGGGACTGCGGTGCGCACAGATACGCAGTATTTT
NA	TRBV7-2	TRBJ2-7	NA	CASSFSRSYEQYF	TGTGCCAGCAGCTTTTCCCGGTCCTACGAGCAGTACTTC
NA	TRBV18	TRBJ2-7	TRBD1	CASSPGTGASYEQYF	TGTGCCAGCTCACCAGGGACAGGGGCCTCCTACGAGCAGTACTTC
NA	TRBV6-5	TRBJ2-7	TRBD1	CASSSLNRGYEQYF	TGTGCCAGCAGTTCACTTAACAGGGGCTACGAGCAGTACTTC
NA	TRBV4-1	TRBJ1-2	TRBD1	CASSQKIQGKHGYTF	TGCGCCAGCAGCCAGAAGATACAGGGGAAACATGGCTACACCTTC
NA	TRBV19	TRBJ1-2	TRBD1	CASSRQGDSYGYTF	TGTGCCAGTAGCCGACAGGGGGATAGCTATGGCTACACCTTC
NA	TRBV7-9	TRBJ2-1	NA	CASGLLSYNEQFF	TGTGCCAGCGGACTGCTCTCCTACAATGAGCAGTTCTTC
NA	TRBV10-3	TRBJ2-3	NA	CASRASSSITDTQYF	TGTGCCAGCAGGGCCTCTAGCTCGATCACAGATACGCAGTATTTT
NA	TRBV13	TRBJ2-1	NA	CASSLVRSPRASYNEQFF	TGTGCCAGCAGCTTAGTAAGATCCCCCAGGGCGTCCTACAATGAGCAGTTCTTC
NA	TRBV27	TRBJ1-2	TRBD1	CASSYRTGRANYGYTF	TGTGCCAGCAGTTATCGGACAGGTCGAGCTAACTATGGCTACACCTTC
NA	TRBV25-1	TRBJ2-7	NA	CASMESNAYEQYF	TGTGCCAGCATGGAGAGCAACGCCTACGAGCAGTACTTC
NA	TRBV2	TRBJ1-2	NA	CASSDLNYGYTF	TGTGCCAGCAGTGACCTTAACTATGGCTACACCTTC
NA	TRBV4-1	TRBJ2-5	TRBD1	CASSQAGTGGGETQYF	TGCGCCAGCAGCCAAGCCGGGACAGGGGGGGGAGAGACCCAGTACTTC
NA	TRBV6-6	TRBJ1-5	NA	CASSTYRDSNQPQHF	TGTGCCAGCAGTACCTACAGGGATAGCAATCAGCCCCAGCATTTT
NA	TRBV6-5	TRBJ1-2	TRBD1	CASSYQGTAEKGYTF	TGTGCCAGCAGTTACCAGGGGACAGCGGAGAAGGGCTACACCTTC
NA	TRBV28	TRBJ2-5	TRBD1	CASRQTGVKTQYF	TGTGCCAGCAGACAGACAGGGGTTAAGACCCAGTACTTC